Below, 27 T cell receptor beta chains from the same sample are listed, as sequenced in a study of shared clonotypes between healthy human individuals (dated by TCRdb to about 2020). The library was obtained by the immunoSEQ multiplex PCR assay. TCRdb took this table from immuneACCESS and kept in-frame rearrangements with V and J called. Such tables lack part of the clones; where checked against another copy, unresolved V genes explain under half of the gap, and the rest is unexplained. The sample table lists about 490,000 clones, 70% to 80% of them with a count of one. Around 12% of the sample rests with the top ten. The sample was PBMCs. The receptors shown here come from a woman in her 40s in good health. Some clones in this sample may be carry-over from other donors' samples.

This clone was found once. V usage is TRBV7-2 and J usage is TRBJ2-2; D gene uncertain. Germline V lookup: CDR1 SGHTA, CDR2 FQGNSA. Trimming took off 2 bases at V and 2 bases at J, with 6 bases between the two ends. This CDR3 comprises 14 residues. The CDR3 nucleotides are TGTGCCAGCAGCTTATCCTCAAACACCGGGGAGCTGTTTTTT. This encodes CASSLSSNTGELFF.

In its sample, this clone was seen once. V usage is TRBV11-2 and J usage is TRBJ2-1; 9 bases match TRBD1. This CDR3 spans 13 amino acids. The germline gives CDR1 SGHAT, CDR2 FQNNGV. J gave up 6 bases and V 4 bases, and 1 base lay outside the gene matches. CDR3 in DNA: TGTGCCAGCAGCTCGGACAGGGGCAATGAGCAGTTCTTC. It encodes CASSSDRGNEQFF.

The V and J genes are TRBV6-1 and TRBJ2-1; TRBD1 might be the D (5 bases). This CDR3 contains 15 residues. CDR1 is MNHNS, CDR2 SASEGT, per germline. V lost 6 bases, J lost 5 bases, and 17 bases lay in between. The CDR3 reads CASSVQGENNNEQFF. The CDR3 DNA reads TGTGCCAGCAGCGTCCAGGGTGAAAATAACAATGAGCAGTTCTTC.

The V call is TRBV7-8, the J call TRBJ2-1; D ambiguous. Germline loops: CDR1 SGHVS, CDR2 FQNEAQ. The CDR3 length is 18 residues. With 0 bases removed from V and 4 bases from J, the gap between germline ends came to 19 bases. The DNA of the CDR3 is TGTGCCAGCAGCTTAGCGGGTCTGGAGCTTCATCGGTACAATGAGCAGTTCTTC. This translates into CASSLAGLELHRYNEQFF. The full variable domain, rest sourced from reference TRBV7-8 and TRBJ2-1, is GAGVSQSPRYKVAKRGQDVALRCDPISGHVSLFWYQQALGQGPEFLTYFQNEAQLDKSGLPSDRFFAERPEGSVSTLKIQRTQQEDSAVYLCASSLAGLELHRYNEQFFGPGTRLTVL.

The rearrangement joins TRBV7-9 to TRBJ2-2; 9 nucleotides match TRBD1. Germline lookup yields CDR1 SEHNR and CDR2 FQNEAQ (reference sequence). There are 17 residues in the CDR3. Trimming took 3 bases from V and 3 from J; bases not matched to a gene: 8. DNA of the CDR3: TGTGCCAGCAGCTTGGCTCCGGGACAGGGCTACACCGGGGAGCTGTTTTTT. It specifies CASSLAPGQGYTGELFF.

As regards this clone: Other DNA sequences of this sample code for an identical CDR3. The J gene is TRBJ2-1, the V gene TRBV7-9; 8 nucleotides match TRBD2. J gave up 0 bases and V 5 bases, and 3 bases lay outside the gene matches. CDR3 size: 15 residues. Germline V gene data show CDR1 as SEHNR and CDR2 as FQNEAQ (reference sequence). The CDR3: CASSLSGSSYNEQFF. The CDR3 DNA sequence: TGTGCCAGCAGCCTGAGCGGGAGCTCCTACAATGAGCAGTTCTTC. Full variable domain (remainder filled in from reference TRBV7-9 and TRBJ2-1): DTGVSQNPRHKITKRGQNVTFRCDPISEHNRLYWYRQTLGQGPEFLTYFQNEAQLEKSRLLSDRFSAERPKGSFSTLEIQRTEQGDSAMYLCASSLSGSSYNEQFFGPGTRLTVL.

J is TRBJ2-1 and V is TRBV7-9; 7 bases line up with TRBD2. V dropped 5 bases and J dropped 7; count of bases not matched to a gene: 5. CDR1 is SEHNR, CDR2 FQNEAQ, per germline (reference sequence). The CDR3 covers 13 residues. CDR3 in DNA: TGTGCCAGCAGCAATGCGGGGGTAAATGAGCAGTTCTTC. This translates into CASSNAGVNEQFF. Supplemented by reference TRBV7-9 and TRBJ2-1, the full variable domain reads DTGVSQNPRHKITKRGQNVTFRCDPISEHNRLYWYRQTLGQGPEFLTYFQNEAQLEKSRLLSDRFSAERPKGSFSTLEIQRTEQGDSAMYLCASSNAGVNEQFFGPGTRLTVL.

The count of this clone is one. This CDR3 is also generated by other DNA sequences in the sample. CDR3 DNA: TGTGCCAGCAGCTTAAGGGACAGGGGAGAGACCCAGTACTTC. Translated: CASSLRDRGETQYF. V is TRBV7-9 and J is TRBJ2-5; 10 bases align to TRBD1. V dropped 2 bases and J dropped 4; count of bases not matched to a gene: 1. CDR3 length equals 14 residues. Germline CDR1 SEHNR, CDR2 FQNEAQ (reference sequence).

This sequence joins TRBV7-9 and TRBJ1-2; D gene unclear. CDR1 and CDR2 (germline): SEHNR, FQNEAQ (reference sequence). The CDR3 spans 15 residues. V lost 2 bases, J lost 6 bases, and 16 bases lay in between. The CDR3: CASSLWMAAGDGYTF. The CDR3 DNA is TGTGCCAGCAGCTTATGGATGGCCGCCGGGGATGGCTACACCTTC.

CDR3 sequence reads: CASSPVLGNTQYF. The CDR3 coding sequence is TGTGCCAGCAGCCCCGTTCTAGGGAATACGCAGTATTTT. The chain joins TRBV11-1 to TRBJ2-3; D is uncertain. This CDR3 is built from 13 residues. Trimming removed 5 bases at V and 7 bases at J, with 13 bases between. Germline CDR1 is SGHAT and CDR2 is FQDESV (reference sequence).

The chain uses TRBV5-1 and TRBJ2-7; 10 bases fit TRBD2. Germline V gene lookup returns CDR1 SGHRS and CDR2 YFSETQ. V was pared by 1 base and J by 3 bases, with 4 bases of the junction left unmatched. The CDR3 totals 15 residues. This chain's CDR3 is CASSLRASGSYEQYF. CDR3 in DNA: TGCGCCAGCAGCTTGCGGGCTAGCGGGAGCTACGAGCAGTACTTC.

This rearrangement joins TRBV13 to TRBJ2-7; D remains ambiguous. Germline V lookup: CDR1 PRHDT, CDR2 FYEKMQ (reference sequence). There are 11 residues in the CDR3. V dropped 5 bases and J dropped 3 bases, with 5 bases sitting between them. This CDR3 reads CASSTFYEQYF. Here the CDR3 DNA reads TGTGCCAGCAGCACCTTCTACGAGCAGTACTTC.

The chain carries TRBV5-5 and TRBJ2-5; either TRBD1 or TRBD2 may fit D (5 bases each). Trimming took off 6 bases at V and 3 bases at J, with 18 bases between the two ends. This CDR3 has 15 amino acids. Germline V gives CDR1 SGHKS, CDR2 YYEKEE (reference sequence). The CDR3 region is CASNLRPGTEETQYF. The CDR3 DNA reads TGTGCCAGCAACCTAAGACCCGGGACGGAAGAGACCCAGTACTTC.

The chain carries TRBV7-9 and TRBJ2-5; 15 bases fit TRBD2. The ends lost 4 bases at V and 5 bases at J; junction bases unmatched: 5. Per the germline V gene, CDR1 is SEHNR and CDR2 is FQNEAQ (reference sequence). The CDR3 runs to 16 residues. The chain's CDR3 is CASSSSGLAGGETQYF. CDR3 DNA sequence: TGTGCCAGCAGCTCATCAGGACTAGCGGGGGGGGAGACCCAGTACTTC. The full variable domain, its missing parts supplied by reference TRBV7-9 and TRBJ2-5, is DTGVSQNPRHKITKRGQNVTFRCDPISEHNRLYWYRQTLGQGPEFLTYFQNEAQLEKSRLLSDRFSAERPKGSFSTLEIQRTEQGDSAMYLCASSSSGLAGGETQYFGPGTRLLVL.

This sequence joins TRBV6-1 and TRBJ1-3; D gene ambiguous. Trimming removed 7 bases at V and 0 bases at J, with 1 base between. CDR1 is MNHNS and CDR2 is SASEGT in the germline V gene. The CDR3 extends over 11 amino acids. CDR3 amino acids: CASISGNTIYF. The CDR3 bases are TGTGCCAGCATCTCTGGAAACACCATATATTTT.

The chain combines TRBV7-6 with TRBJ2-5; 10 bases align to TRBD2. The CDR3 runs 14 residues. The germline gives CDR1 SGHVS, CDR2 FNYEAQ. J lost 5 bases, V lost 5 bases, and 5 bases had no gene match. CDR3 sequence (DNA): TGTGCCAGCAGCCCCGGACTAGCGGAGGAGACCCAGTACTTC. This codes for CASSPGLAEETQYF.

The rearrangement links TRBV11-3 to TRBJ2-2; possible D gene TRBD2, 5 bases. The V end was cut by 1 base, the J end by 5 bases, with 17 bases between. The CDR3 totals 17 residues. Germline assignment: CDR1 SGHNT and CDR2 YENEEA. The CDR3 coding sequence is TGTGCCAGCAGCTTAGGAATTTTGGTCCCGGGGACCGGGGAGCTGTTTTTT. It yields the protein CASSLGILVPGTGELFF. Filled out from reference TRBV11-3 and TRBJ2-2, the complete variable domain reads EAGVVQSPRYKIIEKKQPVAFWCNPISGHNTLYWYLQNLGQGPELLIRYENEEAVDDSQLPKDRFSAERLKGVDSTLKIQPAELGDSAVYLCASSLGILVPGTGELFFGEGSRLTVL.

This rearrangement joins TRBV18 to TRBJ2-3; 7 positions agree with TRBD1. V shed 3 bases, J shed 0 bases, and the junction held 12 bases outside the gene matches. The CDR3 totals 18 residues. Germline lookup yields CDR1 KGHSH and CDR2 LQKENI. In nucleotides, the CDR3 is TGTGCCAGCTCACCGCGATCTCGGACAGGTGCTAGCACAGATACGCAGTATTTT. Translation: CASSPRSRTGASTDTQYF. Filled out from reference TRBV18 and TRBJ2-3, the complete variable domain reads NAGVMQNPRHLVRRRGQEARLRCSPMKGHSHVYWYRQLPEEGLKFMVYLQKENIIDESGMPKERFSAEFPKEGPSILRIQQVVRGDSAAYFCASSPRSRTGASTDTQYFGPGTRLTVL.

The rearrangement joins TRBV4-1 to TRBJ1-2, with D hard to call. The CDR3 length is 15 residues. Trimming took off 0 bases at V and 6 bases at J, with 14 bases between the two ends. CDR1 and CDR2 (germline): MGHRA, YSYEKL. CDR3 sequence (DNA): TGCGCCAGCAGCCAAGAAGTTCAGACCTCAGATGGCTACACCTTC. It encodes CASSQEVQTSDGYTF.

This CDR3 reads CASSPPGTRSYEQYF. CDR3 nucleotide sequence: TGTGCCAGCAGCCCTCCCGGGACCCGATCCTACGAGCAGTACTTC. J is TRBJ2-7 and V is TRBV9; D might be TRBD1 or TRBD2, each matching 5 bases. The CDR3 runs 15 residues. V was trimmed by 4 bases and J by 1 base, leaving 15 bases between them. Germline CDR1 is SGDLS and CDR2 is YYNGEE. Looking up the rest from reference TRBV9 and TRBJ2-7 gives the full variable domain: DSGVTQTPKHLITATGQRVTLRCSPRSGDLSVYWYQQSLDQGLQFLIQYYNGEERAKGNILERFSAQQFPDLHSELNLSSLELGDSALYFCASSPPGTRSYEQYFGPGTRLTVT.

The chain employs TRBV5-4 and TRBJ2-1; 7 nucleotides match TRBD2. Unmatched junction bases numbered 14, after V lost 4 bases and J lost 4 bases. Per the germline V gene, CDR1 is SGHNT and CDR2 is YYREEE (reference sequence). The CDR3 totals 17 residues. The chain's CDR3 is CASSPSTSGLTYNEQFF. The CDR3 DNA is TGTGCCAGCAGCCCCTCGACATCGGGACTAACGTACAATGAGCAGTTCTTC.

A few counts support this clone. The chain couples TRBV5-1 to TRBJ1-1; no definite D call. Germline assignment: CDR1 SGHRS and CDR2 YFSETQ. The CDR3 has 15 amino acids. Deletions cut 0 bases from V and 4 bases from J, with 13 bases between. In nucleotides, the CDR3 is TGCGCCAGCAGCTTGGAAAGGTCTCGGGTCACTGAAGCTTTCTTT. It codes for CASSLERSRVTEAFF.

Comment on this clone: A much larger clone lies a single base off, so this may be a read error. V and J are TRBV28 and TRBJ1-3; D remains unclear. V was clipped by 6 bases and J by 0 bases, with 6 bases between them. Germline loops: CDR1 MDHEN, CDR2 SYDVKM. The CDR3 is made up of 13 amino acids. Written as DNA, the CDR3 is TGTGCCAGCAGGGGGAGCTCTGGAAACACCATATATTTT. It yields the protein CASRGSSGNTIYF. The full variable domain, rest sourced from reference TRBV28 and TRBJ1-3, is DVKVTQSSRYLVKRTGEKVFLECVQDMDHENMFWYRQDPGLGLRLIYFSYDVKMKEKGDIPEGYSVSREKKERFSLILESASTNQTSMYLCASRGSSGNTIYFGEGSWLTVV.

This clone appeared a single time. The chain carries TRBV4-3 and TRBJ2-3; 16 bases are shared with TRBD2. From germline, CDR1 is LGHNA and CDR2 YSLEER. Losses at the gene ends were 3 bases for V and 6 bases for J; bases not matched to a gene: 6. The CDR3 length is 17 residues. The CDR3 sequence: CASSQALGLAGGDTQYF. In nucleotides, the CDR3 is TGCGCCAGCAGCCAGGCCCTGGGACTAGCGGGGGGGGATACGCAGTATTTT.

This chain connects TRBV5-1 to TRBJ1-1; 11 bases align to TRBD1. The length of the CDR3 is 16 residues. V was clipped by 0 bases and J by 2 bases; unmatched bases: 3. Germline values: CDR1 SGHRS, CDR2 YFSETQ. The CDR3, as DNA: TGCGCCAGCAGCTTGGCGGGACAGGGGGTAAACACTGAAGCTTTCTTT. Translation gives CASSLAGQGVNTEAFF.

The J gene is TRBJ2-1, the V gene TRBV10-3; 14 nucleotides match TRBD2. J was trimmed by 4 bases and V by 7 bases; bases with no gene match: 6. This CDR3 is built from 16 residues. Germline V gene data show CDR1 as ENHRY and CDR2 as SYGVKD. CDR3 sequence: CAITGLAGVGYNEQFF. Here the CDR3 DNA reads TGTGCCATCACGGGACTAGCGGGAGTAGGGTACAATGAGCAGTTCTTC.

The V gene is TRBV5-6, the J gene TRBJ1-6; D is possibly TRBD1 (5 bases). V dropped 0 bases and J dropped 4 bases, with 11 bases sitting between them. Germline V gives CDR1 SGHDT, CDR2 YYEEEE. The CDR3 consists of 16 residues. CDR3 DNA sequence: TGTGCCAGCAGCTTGGGGCAGGGAAATTATAATTCACCCCTCCACTTT. Translated, it gives CASSLGQGNYNSPLHF. Full variable domain (outside the CDR3, taken from reference TRBV5-6 and TRBJ1-6): DAGVTQSPTHLIKTRGQQVTLRCSPKSGHDTVSWYQQALGQGPQFIFQYYEEEERQRGNFPDRFSGHQFPNYSSELNVNALLLGDSALYLCASSLGQGNYNSPLHFGNGTRLTVT.